This TCR beta chain was retrieved from a study of T cell responses to AZD1222 COVID-19 vaccine. Recipients boosted at about 4 weeks or about 12 weeks are pooled. Measured with immunoSEQ multiplex PCR; TCRdb has only the in-frame clones, and not every one. This sample yields about 110,000 clones, of which 80% to 90% are seen a single time; about 16% belongs to the top ten. The study's findings and limits: The repertoires were collected only after the peak T cell response. The sample set comprised mostly white British donors with more females, and clonal diversity was possibly underestimated. Vaccine-associated CD4 TCRs ranged over spike, dominating at 160-218 and 743-854.

With regard to this clone: Its antigen is currently unknown.

This CDR3 is 16 amino acids long. Germline V CDR1 and CDR2: SGHDT, YYEEEE. V lost 1 base to trimming and J lost 2 bases, with 14 bases between them. The receptor comes from an adult who received the AZD1222 COVID-19 vaccine. The rearrangement links TRBV5-6 to TRBJ2-3; D gene uncertain. The starting material was peripheral blood, obtained 28 days after the second AZD1222 dose. As DNA, the CDR3 is TGTGCCAGCAGCTTGTTCCTGAGTCAATACACAGATACGCAGTATTTT. Residues: CASSLFLSQYTDTQYF. The entire variable domain, with the rest obtained from reference TRBV5-6 and TRBJ2-3, is as follows: DAGVTQSPTHLIKTRGQQVTLRCSPKSGHDTVSWYQQALGQGPQFIFQYYEEEERQRGNFPDRFSGHQFPNYSSELNVNALLLGDSALYLCASSLFLSQYTDTQYFGPGTRLTVL.